This TCR beta chain was retrieved from a study of technical replicates of blood from several donors. The CDR3 runs to 13 residues. Per germline, CDR1 MNHEY and CDR2 SVGAGI. V gave up 5 bases and J gave up 2 bases, with 9 bases separating them. Assay: immunoSEQ multiplex PCR; the TCRdb copy retains only in-frame clones and omits some. This table has about 68,000 clones, under 98% appearing once. The TCR originated in a human donor in good health. The V call is TRBV6-5, the J call TRBJ1-2; TRBD1 is a possible D gene (6 bases). Source material: T cells isolated from PBMCs. DNA of the CDR3: TGTGCCAGCAGTAGGGACATAAACTATGGCTACACCTTC. As protein: CASSRDINYGYTF.